These T cell receptor beta chains were read from a single sample in a study of CD8+CD57+ T cells in acquired aplastic anemia. TCRdb re-analysed the reads in MiXCR, keeping a single row per CDR3 protein. The repertoire includes about 160,000 distinct CDR3 sequences, 71% of them detected once, and about 50% sits in the top ten. Sequencing was performed on sorted CD4+, CD8+, or CD8+CD57+ T cells (not recorded which) from PBMCs. These receptors were obtained from a human donor with aplastic anemia. CDR3s leave out the opening cysteine and the closing phenylalanine or tryptophan. The order of the fields is CDR3 length, J gene, V gene, CDR3 protein.

CDR3 length: 12; J gene: TRBJ1-1; V gene: TRBV19; CDR3 protein: ASSLGAIGTEAF
CDR3 length: 12; J gene: TRBJ2-3; V gene: TRBV20-1; CDR3 protein: SAESQTSTDTQY
CDR3 length: 10; J gene: TRBJ1-2; V gene: TRBV6-1; CDR3 protein: ASGEDWEGYT
CDR3 length: 13; J gene: TRBJ2-7; V gene: TRBV9; CDR3 protein: ASSVASGSIYEQY
CDR3 length: 15; J gene: TRBJ2-5; V gene: TRBV7-6; CDR3 protein: ASSPWPPGGKRETQY
CDR3 length: 11; J gene: TRBJ2-1; V gene: TRBV7-2; CDR3 protein: ASGNTGNNEQF
CDR3 length: 12; J gene: TRBJ2-7; V gene: TRBV25-1; CDR3 protein: ASSEGQGQYEQY
CDR3 length: 14; J gene: TRBJ2-7; V gene: TRBV24-1; CDR3 protein: AASDSPTSGRDEQY
CDR3 length: 12; J gene: TRBJ2-1; V gene: TRBV24-1; CDR3 protein: ATSELASRHEQF
CDR3 length: 13; J gene: TRBJ1-1; V gene: TRBV20-1; CDR3 protein: SAGRGGTGNTEAF
CDR3 length: 13; J gene: TRBJ2-5; V gene: TRBV20-1; CDR3 protein: SASLVVGAGETQY
CDR3 length: 11; J gene: TRBJ2-5; V gene: TRBV7-9; CDR3 protein: ASIPGNQETQY
CDR3 length: 12; J gene: TRBJ1-5; V gene: TRBV20-1; CDR3 protein: RVGRTDSNQPQH
CDR3 length: 14; J gene: TRBJ2-1; V gene: TRBV29-1; CDR3 protein: SVEDREGSSYNEQF